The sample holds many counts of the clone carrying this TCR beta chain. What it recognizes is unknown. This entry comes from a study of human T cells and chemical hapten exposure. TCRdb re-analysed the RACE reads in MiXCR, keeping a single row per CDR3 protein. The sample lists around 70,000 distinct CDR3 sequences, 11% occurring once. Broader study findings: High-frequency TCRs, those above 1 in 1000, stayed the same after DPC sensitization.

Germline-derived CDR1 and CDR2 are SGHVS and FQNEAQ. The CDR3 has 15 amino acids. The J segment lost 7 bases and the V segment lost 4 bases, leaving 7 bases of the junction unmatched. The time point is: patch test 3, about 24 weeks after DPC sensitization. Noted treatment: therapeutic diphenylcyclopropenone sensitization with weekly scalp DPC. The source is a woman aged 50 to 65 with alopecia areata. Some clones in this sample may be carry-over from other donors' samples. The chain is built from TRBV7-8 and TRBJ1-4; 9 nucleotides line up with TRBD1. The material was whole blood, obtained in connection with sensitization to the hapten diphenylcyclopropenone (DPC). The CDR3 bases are TGTGCCAGCAGCTCCCACAGGGGGCAGGGTGAAAAACTGTTTTTT. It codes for CASSSHRGQGEKLFF.